These T cell receptor beta chains were read from a single sample in a study of T cell responses to AZD1222 COVID-19 vaccine. Clones were sequenced by immunoSEQ multiplex PCR, and TCRdb holds only the in-frame ones, with some missing. In the table there are under 95,000 clones, approximately 85% of which are singletons. Material: peripheral blood, obtained 28 days after the second AZD1222 dose. These receptors originate from an adult who received the AZD1222 COVID-19 vaccine. Both conserved end residues are part of each CDR3. Each record gives: clone size, V gene, J gene, D gene, CDR3 DNA, CDR3 protein. D genes are given only for firm matches. Not every row has a clone size; where given, it reads once, few, many or a size class.

size: few; V: TRBV28; J: TRBJ1-5; D: TRBD1; DNA: TGTGCCAGCAGTTTACAGAGGGGGCCCACGAGACAGCCCCAGCATTTT; CDR3: CASSLQRGPTRQPQHF
size: NA; V: TRBV5-5; J: TRBJ1-1; D: NA; DNA: TGTGCCAGCAGCCCTAGCATGTTTCCCCAGGAAGCTTTCTTT; CDR3: CASSPSMFPQEAFF
size: NA; V: TRBV18; J: TRBJ1-3; D: NA; DNA: TGTGCCAGCTCACCACTTGGTGGAAACACCATATATTTT; CDR3: CASSPLGGNTIYF
size: NA; V: TRBV6-5; J: TRBJ1-1; D: NA; DNA: TGTGCCAGCAGCCAAGGTAGGGAGTGGGCTTTCTTT; CDR3: CASSQGREWAFF
size: NA; V: TRBV12-3/TRBV12-4; J: TRBJ1-1; D: NA; DNA: TGTGCCAGCAGTCCAGGGGTGAACACTGAAGCTTTCTTT; CDR3: CASSPGVNTEAFF
size: NA; V: TRBV3-1/TRBV3-2; J: TRBJ2-7; D: TRBD2; DNA: TGTGCCAGCAGCCAAGGCTCCCGGGTAGCGGGGGGATCCTACGAGCAGTACTTC; CDR3: CASSQGSRVAGGSYEQYF
size: NA; V: TRBV19; J: TRBJ1-3; D: NA; DNA: TGTGCCAGTAGTCCAGGCGGGACTGGAAACACCATATATTTT; CDR3: CASSPGGTGNTIYF
size: once; V: TRBV7-9; J: TRBJ1-2; D: NA; DNA: TGTGCCAGCAGCTTAGAATCCGGACACAGAGATGGCTACACCTTC; CDR3: CASSLESGHRDGYTF
size: few; V: TRBV7-8; J: TRBJ1-6; D: TRBD1; DNA: TGTGCCAGCAGCCCGCCTCGGACAGGCTACCAGACCCTCCACTTT; CDR3: CASSPPRTGYQTLHF
size: NA; V: TRBV29-1; J: TRBJ2-7; D: NA; DNA: TGCAGCGTGTTGATGACCTACGAGCAGTACTTC; CDR3: CSVLMTYEQYF
size: NA; V: TRBV19; J: TRBJ2-1; D: TRBD2; DNA: TGTGCCAGTAGTATTACGGAGCGGGGGCTTGAGCAGTTCTTC; CDR3: CASSITERGLEQFF
size: NA; V: TRBV6-6; J: TRBJ2-1; D: NA; DNA: TGTGCCAGCAGTGAGGACCCCTCAGGATACAATGAGCAGTTCTTC; CDR3: CASSEDPSGYNEQFF
size: NA; V: TRBV12-5; J: TRBJ2-1; D: NA; DNA: TGTGCTAGTGCTAAGGACGGCAAGGTCAATGAGCAGTTCTTC; CDR3: CASAKDGKVNEQFF
size: NA; V: TRBV24-1; J: TRBJ2-1; D: TRBD1; DNA: TGTGCCACTGGAAGACAGGGTCCTTACAATGAGCAGTTCTTC; CDR3: CATGRQGPYNEQFF
size: NA; V: TRBV2; J: TRBJ1-4; D: NA; DNA: TGTGCCAGCAGTGAAAGGGAAGGCTTTAATGAAAAACTGTTTTTT; CDR3: CASSEREGFNEKLFF
size: once; V: TRBV7-8; J: TRBJ2-3; D: NA; DNA: TGTGCCAGCAGCCAAAGCAGGGCAGATACGCAGTATTTT; CDR3: CASSQSRADTQYF
size: NA; V: TRBV5-1; J: TRBJ1-4; D: NA; DNA: TGCGCCAGCAGCTTTTCGAGCGGGGGGGCTAATGAAAAACTGTTTTTT; CDR3: CASSFSSGGANEKLFF
size: NA; V: TRBV30; J: TRBJ1-2; D: NA; DNA: TGTGCCTGGAGACACGGGGTGCCGGGCCTACCATCAAACTATGGCTACACCTTC; CDR3: CAWRHGVPGLPSNYGYTF
size: NA; V: TRBV3-1/TRBV3-2; J: TRBJ2-3; D: NA; DNA: TGTGCCAGCAGCCTAACTAGCCCCCAAGGAGATACGCAGTATTTT; CDR3: CASSLTSPQGDTQYF
size: NA; V: TRBV18; J: TRBJ1-4; D: NA; DNA: TGTGCCAGTTCAACGCAGGGGAATGAAAAACTGTTTTTT; CDR3: CASSTQGNEKLFF
size: once; V: TRBV6-6; J: TRBJ1-2; D: NA; DNA: TGTGCCAGCAGTTACGCGACAGAGGGCTATGGCTACACCTTC; CDR3: CASSYATEGYGYTF
size: NA; V: TRBV10-3; J: TRBJ2-3; D: TRBD2; DNA: TGTGCCATCAGCCTTGACCTAGCGGGGGCCTTCACAGATACGCAGTATTTT; CDR3: CAISLDLAGAFTDTQYF